The rows below give T cell receptor beta chains drawn from one sample of a study of blood T cell repertoires in COVID-19. Assay: immunoSEQ multiplex PCR; the TCRdb copy retains only in-frame clones and omits some. This sample carries 110,000 or so clones, approximately 82% of them seen once, and the ten largest clones take 18%. The specimen was peripheral blood. The receptor set was obtained from a woman aged 55-70 years with acute or convalescent COVID-19. Each CDR3 is given with its conserved first and last residue. D genes are given only for firm matches. Clone size is shown for a subset of rows, as once, few, many or a class of expanded clone.

TRBV5-4	TRBD2	.	TRBJ2-1	TGTGCCAGCAGTTCGACTAGCGGGAGGGCCAATGAGCAGTTCTTC	CASSSTSGRANEQFF
TRBV6-1	.	once	TRBJ1-6	TGTGCCAGCAGTGAAGCGGCAGGGAATTCACCCCTCCACTTT	CASSEAAGNSPLHF
TRBV24-1	.	.	TRBJ2-5	TGTGCCACCAGTGACCCCGGACAGTTGGAGACCCAGTACTTC	CATSDPGQLETQYF
TRBV4-2	.	.	TRBJ2-7	TGTGCCAGCAGCCAAGGGAGGGACCTCGAGCAGTACTTC	CASSQGRDLEQYF
TRBV7-9	TRBD1	.	TRBJ2-2	TGTGCCAGCAGCCCGCAGGGGGCCCACACCGGGGAGCTGTTTTTT	CASSPQGAHTGELFF
TRBV27	.	few	TRBJ1-3	TGTGCCAGCAGTTCCTCTACAGGCCCTGGCTCTGGAAACACCATATATTTT	CASSSSTGPGSGNTIYF
TRBV2	TRBD1	once	TRBJ1-1	TGTGCCAGCGGGGGACAGGTTGGCACTGAAGCTTTCTTT	CASGGQVGTEAFF
TRBV9	TRBD2	.	TRBJ2-7	TGTGCCAGCAGCGTAGGAGGACTAGCGGGAGACGAGCAGTACTTC	CASSVGGLAGDEQYF
TRBV30	TRBD1	few	TRBJ1-2	TGTGCCGGGGAGGGGGCAGAATATGGCTACACCTTC	CAGEGAEYGYTF
TRBV7-2	.	.	TRBJ2-3	TGTGCCAGCTCTCCCACAGCTGATACGCAGTATTTT	CASSPTADTQYF
TRBV4-2	TRBD1	.	TRBJ1-5	TGTGCCAGCAGCCAAGAGCCGGGACAGGGCAATCAGCCCCAGCATTTT	CASSQEPGQGNQPQHF
TRBV7-3	.	.	TRBJ2-1	TGTGCCAGCAGCCCCCAGCGAGGTAACTACAATGAGCAGTTCTTC	CASSPQRGNYNEQFF
TRBV7-2	TRBD2	.	TRBJ2-7	TGTGCCAGCAGCCACACGGGACTAGCGGGCTACGAGCAGTACTTC	CASSHTGLAGYEQYF
TRBV15	.	.	TRBJ2-7	TGTGCCACCAGCAGATCTCCGGGACTCCGCTACGAGCAGTACTTC	CATSRSPGLRYEQYF
TRBV3-1/TRBV3-2	.	.	TRBJ1-3	TGTGCCAGCAGCCTAGAAGGGGATTATGGAAACACCATATATTTT	CASSLEGDYGNTIYF
TRBV5-5	TRBD1	.	TRBJ1-2	TGTGCCAGCAGCTTGGAAACCGGGGCCAGGGGGTTCTCCTATGGCTACACCTTC	CASSLETGARGFSYGYTF
TRBV28	.	few	TRBJ1-1	TGTGCCAGCAGTTGGACTGACCCGAACACTGAAGCTTTCTTT	CASSWTDPNTEAFF
TRBV7-8	TRBD2	few	TRBJ2-2	TGTGCCAGCAGCTTACTAGCGGGAGGGACCGGGGAGCTGTTTTTT	CASSLLAGGTGELFF
TRBV18	.	.	TRBJ2-5	TGTGCCAGCTCACCACCGTCCGGTTCGGGGACCCAGTACTTC	CASSPPSGSGTQYF
TRBV7-9	TRBD2	few	TRBJ2-3	TGTGCCAGCAGCCCCGGACTAGCGCTAAGCACAGATACGCAGTATTTT	CASSPGLALSTDTQYF
TRBV7-2	.	.	TRBJ1-1	TGTGCCAGCAGCTTAGCGCTAGGGGGGGCGACTGAAGCTTTCTTT	CASSLALGGATEAFF
TRBV5-1	.	.	TRBJ2-7	TGCGCCAGCAACTCTGGTGGGGCCCCCTACGAGCAGTACTTC	CASNSGGAPYEQYF
TRBV28	TRBD1	.	TRBJ1-1	TGTGCCAGCAGCCAGGGGGCTGAAGCTTTCTTT	CASSQGAEAFF
TRBV27	.	.	TRBJ2-5	TGTGCCAGCAGTTTATCGGCGCCTCCAACAGGGGAGACCCAGTACTTC	CASSLSAPPTGETQYF
TRBV11-3	.	.	TRBJ2-2	TGTGCCAGCAGCCCCACAGGGACCGGGGAGCTGTTTTTT	CASSPTGTGELFF
TRBV23-1	.	.	TRBJ1-3	TGCGCCGGCCCGACAGGCCACTCTGGAAACACCATATATTTT	CAGPTGHSGNTIYF
TRBV4-1	TRBD1	.	TRBJ1-3	TGCGCCAGCAGAGACAGCAGCATACGGACAGGGGTTGGCACCATATATTTT	CASRDSSIRTGVGTIYF
TRBV4-2	TRBD2	.	TRBJ2-5	TGTGCCAGCAGCCAAACTAGCGGGGGGACTGGAGAGACCCAGTACTTC	CASSQTSGGTGETQYF
TRBV28	.	.	TRBJ1-2	TGTGCCAGCAGTTTAACGGGATATCGTTTGGGCTACACCTTC	CASSLTGYRLGYTF
TRBV28	.	.	TRBJ1-5	TGTGCCAGCAGTCCCGGTTATCAGCCCCAGCATTTT	CASSPGYQPQHF
TRBV5-5	.	.	TRBJ1-1	TGTGCCAGCAGCTTGGCGGTTTTCACTGAAGCCTTCTTT	CASSLAVFTEAFF
TRBV28	TRBD2	few	TRBJ2-7	TGTGCCAGCAGTTTGGTAGGTGGGAGGGAAGGCGAGCAGTACTTC	CASSLVGGREGEQYF
TRBV28	.	.	TRBJ1-6	TGTGCCAGCAGTCGCAACTCCGGACTTTGGAATTCACCCCTCCACTTT	CASSRNSGLWNSPLHF
TRBV19	.	.	TRBJ2-2	TGTGCCAGTACTCGGGGAAACACCGGGGAGCTGTTTTTT	CASTRGNTGELFF
TRBV7-9	TRBD1	.	TRBJ1-4	TGTGCCAGCAGCCTACAACAGGGGGCGAACGAAAAACTGTTTTTT	CASSLQQGANEKLFF
TRBV6-2/TRBV6-3	.	few	TRBJ1-4	TGTGCCAGCCGCCCGACAGACTGGAATGAAAAACTGTTTTTT	CASRPTDWNEKLFF
TRBV25-1	TRBD1	.	TRBJ1-1	TGTGCCAGCAGTGCCGAAACGGGAACAGGGGTGGCTTTCTTT	CASSAETGTGVAFF
TRBV6-2/TRBV6-3	TRBD2	.	TRBJ2-1	TGTGCCAGCAGTTACTCAGGAGGCGGGAGTGTAGGTGAGCAGTTCTTC	CASSYSGGGSVGEQFF
TRBV7-3	.	few	TRBJ2-1	TGTGCCAGCAGCTTAAACCCTGGGGGAGGTGAGCAGTTCTTC	CASSLNPGGGEQFF
TRBV7-6	TRBD2	once	TRBJ2-2	TGTGCCAGCAGCCCACGGATCCCGACCGGGACTAGCGGGACGCTACACACCGGGGAGCTGTTTTTT	CASSPRIPTGTSGTLHTGELFF
TRBV12-5	TRBD1	.	TRBJ2-5	TGTGCTAGTGTCCCGGGACAGCACGTTGGCCAGCAAGAGACCCAGTACTTC	CASVPGQHVGQQETQYF
TRBV7-6	TRBD2	.	TRBJ2-7	TGTGCCAGCAGCTTATATAGCGGGGGACCCACGTCCTACGAGCAGTACTTC	CASSLYSGGPTSYEQYF
TRBV5-1	TRBD1	.	TRBJ1-6	TGCGCCAGCAGCTCAACAGGGGCTTTCAACTCCTATAATTCACCCCTCCACTTT	CASSSTGAFNSYNSPLHF
TRBV7-8	TRBD1	.	TRBJ1-5	TGTGCCAGCAGCTTACAGGTCCCCTTGACAGGGATGAGCAATCAGCCCCAGCATTTT	CASSLQVPLTGMSNQPQHF
TRBV4-2	TRBD2	.	TRBJ2-1	TGTGCCAGCAGCCAAGGTCCAGCGGGGGGCCTAAGCTCCTACAATGAGCAGTTCTTC	CASSQGPAGGLSSYNEQFF
TRBV2	TRBD2	many	TRBJ2-1	TGTGCCAGCATCGGGGCGGGGGGGGGCTTAGAGCAGTTCTTC	CASIGAGGGLEQFF
TRBV5-1	TRBD2	.	TRBJ2-2	TGCGCCAGCAGCTTGTATGGCGGGGGGCTCACCGGGGAGCTGTTTTTT	CASSLYGGGLTGELFF
TRBV28	.	.	TRBJ1-3	TGTGCCAGCAGTACGTCAGGGCGGCCGAACACCATATATTTT	CASSTSGRPNTIYF
TRBV5-6	.	.	TRBJ2-7	TGTGCCAGCAGCCAAGCGAGTTCCATGCAGTACTTC	CASSQASSMQYF
TRBV5-1	TRBD1	.	TRBJ2-4	TGCGCCAGCAGCTCGGAGGGGGACAGGGATGCGAGAGGAGCCAAAAACATTCAGTACTTC	CASSSEGDRDARGAKNIQYF
TRBV28	.	once	TRBJ2-5	TGTGCCAGCTTGGGGGGAGGCCAAGAGACCCAGTACTTC	CASLGGGQETQYF
TRBV4-1	.	.	TRBJ1-5	TGCGCCAGCAGCCAAGATCAGGCGGGCAGCAATCAGCCCCAGCATTTT	CASSQDQAGSNQPQHF
TRBV5-1	.	.	TRBJ1-4	TGCGCCAGCAGCTCGACGGGGAAGACTAATGAAAAACTGTTTTTT	CASSSTGKTNEKLFF
TRBV19	.	.	TRBJ1-5	TGTGCCAGTAGTGCGGTTAGGGGGTCGGGGCAGCCCCAGCATTTT	CASSAVRGSGQPQHF
TRBV10-3	TRBD1	.	TRBJ2-3	TGTGCCACCTCGGACAGGGTTAGTACAGATACGCAGTATTTT	CATSDRVSTDTQYF
TRBV2	TRBD2	.	TRBJ2-3	TGTGCCAGCAGTCAAAGCGGGAGAGGAGATACGCAGTATTTT	CASSQSGRGDTQYF
TRBV10-3	TRBD2	.	TRBJ2-2	TGTGCCATCAATCTAGCGGGAGATGTTACCGGGGAGCTGTTTTTT	CAINLAGDVTGELFF
TRBV19	.	.	TRBJ2-5	TGTGCCAGTAGTACCACGCAGGGTGCTGAGACCCAGTACTTC	CASSTTQGAETQYF
TRBV4-2	TRBD1	once	TRBJ1-1	TGTGCCAGCAGCCAAACAGGGGGAGGGAACACTGAAGCTTTCTTT	CASSQTGGGNTEAFF
TRBV10-3	TRBD1	.	TRBJ2-6	TGTGCCATCAGTACAGGGGGAGGTGGGGCCAACGTCCTGACTTTC	CAISTGGGGANVLTF